The 3 T cell receptor beta chains reported below all come from one sample, sequenced in a study of blood T cell repertoires in COVID-19. Repertoires were generated with immunoSEQ multiplex PCR, while TCRdb's copy carries only in-frame clones and drops some. The table has around 200,000 clones, about 87% seen once. Material: PBMCs or T cells enriched from blood (not recorded which). All receptors derive from a woman in her twenties or thirties who had recovered from COVID-19.

The J gene is TRBJ1-2, the V gene TRBV6-6; D remains unclear. With 7 bases removed from V and 8 bases from J, the gap between germline ends came to 8 bases. There are 10 residues in the CDR3. Per germline, CDR1 MNHNY and CDR2 SVGAGI (reference sequence). This CDR3 is CASMGWGYTF. The CDR3, as DNA: TGTGCCAGCATGGGCTGGGGCTACACCTTC.

This chain connects TRBV5-6 to TRBJ2-1; D is perhaps TRBD2 (5 bases). There are 12 residues in the CDR3. Germline CDR1 and CDR2: SGHDT and YYEEEE. Trimming removed 3 bases at V and 9 bases at J, with 10 bases between. CDR3 DNA sequence: TGTGCCAGCAGCTCCGGGGTTGGTGAGCAGTTCTTC. Encoded protein: CASSSGVGEQFF.

The J gene is TRBJ2-5, the V gene TRBV4-1; 10 nucleotides align to TRBD2. This CDR3 contains 17 residues. Germline lookup yields CDR1 MGHRA and CDR2 YSYEKL. J gave up 5 bases and V 1 base, and 10 bases lay outside the gene matches. This CDR3 reads CASSQVASSGGLETQYF. The CDR3 DNA is TGCGCCAGCAGCCAAGTGGCTTCTAGCGGGGGCTTGGAGACCCAGTACTTC.